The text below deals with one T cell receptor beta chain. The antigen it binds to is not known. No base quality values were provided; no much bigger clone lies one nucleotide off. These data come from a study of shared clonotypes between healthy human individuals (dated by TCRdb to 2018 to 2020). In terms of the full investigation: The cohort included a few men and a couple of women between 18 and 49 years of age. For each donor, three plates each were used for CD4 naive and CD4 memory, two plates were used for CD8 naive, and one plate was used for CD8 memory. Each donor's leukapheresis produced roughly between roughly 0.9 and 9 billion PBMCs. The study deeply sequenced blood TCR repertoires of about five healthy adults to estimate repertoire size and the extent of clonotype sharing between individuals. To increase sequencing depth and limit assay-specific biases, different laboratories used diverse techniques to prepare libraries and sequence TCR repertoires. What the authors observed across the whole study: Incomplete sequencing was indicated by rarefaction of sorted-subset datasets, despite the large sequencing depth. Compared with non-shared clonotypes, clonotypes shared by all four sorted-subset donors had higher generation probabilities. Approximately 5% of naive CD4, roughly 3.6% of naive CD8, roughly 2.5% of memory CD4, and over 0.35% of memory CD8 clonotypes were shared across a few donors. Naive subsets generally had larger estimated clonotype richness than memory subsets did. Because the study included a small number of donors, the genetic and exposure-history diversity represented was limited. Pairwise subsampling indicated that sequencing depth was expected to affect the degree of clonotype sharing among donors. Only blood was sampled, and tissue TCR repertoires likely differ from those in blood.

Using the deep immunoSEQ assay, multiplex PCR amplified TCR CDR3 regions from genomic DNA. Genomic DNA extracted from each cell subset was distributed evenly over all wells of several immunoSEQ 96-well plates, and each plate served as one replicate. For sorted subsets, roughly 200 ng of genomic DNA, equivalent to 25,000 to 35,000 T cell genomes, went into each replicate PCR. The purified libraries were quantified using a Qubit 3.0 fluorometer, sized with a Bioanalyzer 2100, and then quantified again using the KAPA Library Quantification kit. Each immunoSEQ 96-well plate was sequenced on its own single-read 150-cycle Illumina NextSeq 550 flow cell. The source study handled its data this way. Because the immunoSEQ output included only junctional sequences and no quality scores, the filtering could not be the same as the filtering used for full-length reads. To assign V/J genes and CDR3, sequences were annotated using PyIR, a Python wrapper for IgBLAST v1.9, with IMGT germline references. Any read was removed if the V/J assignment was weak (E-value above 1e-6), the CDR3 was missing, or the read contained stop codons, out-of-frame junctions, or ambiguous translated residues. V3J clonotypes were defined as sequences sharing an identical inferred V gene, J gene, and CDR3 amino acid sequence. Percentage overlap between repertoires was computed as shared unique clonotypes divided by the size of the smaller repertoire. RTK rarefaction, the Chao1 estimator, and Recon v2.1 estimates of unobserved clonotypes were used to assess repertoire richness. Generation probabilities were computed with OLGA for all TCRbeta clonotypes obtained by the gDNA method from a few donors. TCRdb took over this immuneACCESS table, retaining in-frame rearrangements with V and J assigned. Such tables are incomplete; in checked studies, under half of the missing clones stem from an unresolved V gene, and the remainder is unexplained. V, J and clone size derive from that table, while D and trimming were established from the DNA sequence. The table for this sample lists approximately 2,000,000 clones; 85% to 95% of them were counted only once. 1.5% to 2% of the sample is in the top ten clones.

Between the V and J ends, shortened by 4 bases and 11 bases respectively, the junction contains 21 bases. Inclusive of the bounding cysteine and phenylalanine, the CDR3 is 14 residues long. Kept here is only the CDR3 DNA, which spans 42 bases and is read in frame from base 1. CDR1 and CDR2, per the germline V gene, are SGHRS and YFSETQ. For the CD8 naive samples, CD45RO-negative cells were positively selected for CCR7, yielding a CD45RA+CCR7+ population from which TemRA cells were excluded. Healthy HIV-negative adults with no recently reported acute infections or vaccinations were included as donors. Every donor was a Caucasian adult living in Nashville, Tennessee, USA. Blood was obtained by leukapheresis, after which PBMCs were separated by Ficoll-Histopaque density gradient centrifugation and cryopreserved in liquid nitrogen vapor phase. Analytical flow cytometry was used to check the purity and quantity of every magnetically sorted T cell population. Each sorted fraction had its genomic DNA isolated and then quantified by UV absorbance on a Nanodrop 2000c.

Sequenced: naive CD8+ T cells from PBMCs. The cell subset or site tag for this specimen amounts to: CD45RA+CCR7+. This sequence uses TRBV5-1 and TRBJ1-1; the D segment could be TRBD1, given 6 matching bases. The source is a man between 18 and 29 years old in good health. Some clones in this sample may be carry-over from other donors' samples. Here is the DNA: TGCGCCAGCAGCCTGACAGGAAAAGTTGTGGCGGCTTTCTTT. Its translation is CASSLTGKVVAAFF.